Following are 27 T cell receptor beta chains from one sample sequenced in a study of shared clonotypes between healthy human individuals. The assay was immunoSEQ multiplex PCR, and TCRdb's table has in-frame clones only and misses some. The table has around 200,000 clones, around 63% seen once. Sequencing was performed on memory CD4+ T cells sorted from blood. As for subset: CD45RA-negative fraction. These receptors originate from a man younger than 45 in good health.

J is TRBJ2-1 and V is TRBV7-6; 11 bases agree with TRBD2. The CDR3 runs to 16 residues. V trimming: 0 bases; J trimming: 10 bases; junction bases outside the gene matches: 8. The germline V gene encodes CDR1 SGHVS and CDR2 FNYEAQ. CDR3 amino acids: CASSLAGSGRAREQFF. As DNA, the CDR3 is TGTGCCAGCAGCTTAGCTGGTAGCGGGAGGGCTAGGGAGCAGTTCTTC.

The chain combines TRBV10-3 with TRBJ2-1, with TRBD2 identical over 7 bases. Per the germline V gene, CDR1 is ENHRY and CDR2 is SYGVKD. The trim removed 10 bases at V and 5 bases at J, leaving 8 bases unmatched. This CDR3 region has 13 residues. The CDR3 sequence is CATTGTTDNEQFF. CDR3 sequence (DNA): TGTGCCACCACCGGGACTACGGACAATGAGCAGTTCTTC.

The count of this clone is one. This chain connects TRBV16 to TRBJ2-1; the D call may be TRBD1 or TRBD2 (5 bases each). Germline V CDR1 and CDR2: KGHSY, FQNENV. Trimming stripped 0 bases from V and 9 bases from J, with 12 bases between. This CDR3 comprises 14 residues. DNA of the CDR3: TGTGCCAGCAGCCAATCTGAGAGGGGTGGTGAGCAGTTCTTC. Protein product: CASSQSERGGEQFF.

This clone was observed a few times. V gene TRBV5-1 combines with J gene TRBJ1-2; D not resolved. Trimming left V 4 bases short and J 1 base short, with 14 bases between. CDR1 and CDR2 (germline): SGHRS, YFSETQ. This CDR3 has 15 amino acids. Here the CDR3 reads CASSPEAGFNYGYTF. The DNA for the CDR3 is TGCGCCAGCAGCCCGGAGGCAGGTTTTAACTATGGCTACACCTTC.

The rearrangement links TRBV18 to TRBJ2-3; D gene ambiguous. Germline V lookup: CDR1 KGHSH, CDR2 LQKENI. The V end was cut by 0 bases, the J end by 2 bases, with 9 bases between. This CDR3 has 15 residues. CDR3 coding DNA: TGTGCCAGCTCACCACCCACAGCTCCCACAGATACGCAGTATTTT. This translates into CASSPPTAPTDTQYF.

The chain recombines TRBV9 with TRBJ2-1; 7 nucleotides agree with TRBD2. Germline lookup yields CDR1 SGDLS and CDR2 YYNGEE. The V and J ends lost 4 bases and 5 bases, in that order; junction bases with no gene match: 12. The CDR3 length is 16 residues. The CDR3 region is CASSTLGGSLNNEQFF. The CDR3 DNA sequence: TGTGCCAGCAGCACCTTGGGCGGGAGTCTCAACAATGAGCAGTTCTTC.

The V and J genes are TRBV30 and TRBJ2-5; possibly TRBD2 for D (7 bases). Germline lookup yields CDR1 GTSNPN and CDR2 SVGIG (reference sequence). V lost 0 bases and J lost 5, with 10 bases in between. This CDR3 spans 13 amino acids. CDR3 sequence (DNA): TGTGCCTGGAGTGTAAAGGGGGGGGAGACCCAGTACTTC. This codes for CAWSVKGGETQYF.

The chain has TRBV13 and TRBJ2-7; D call uncertain. Germline CDR1 and CDR2: PRHDT and FYEKMQ (reference sequence). CDR3 length equals 15 residues. V was trimmed by 0 bases and J by 0 bases, leaving 9 bases between them. CDR3 bases: TGTGCCAGCAGCTTAGGCGACTCGAGCTCCTACGAGCAGTACTTC. It codes for CASSLGDSSSYEQYF. Based on the CDR3 plus reference TRBV13 and TRBJ2-7, the full variable domain is AAGVIQSPRHLIKEKRETATLKCYPIPRHDTVYWYQQGPGQDPQFLISFYEKMQSDKGSIPDRFSAQQFSDYHSELNMSSLELGDSALYFCASSLGDSSSYEQYFGPGTRLTVT.

The chain joins TRBV2 to TRBJ2-3; the match to TRBD2 covers 8 bases. This CDR3 is built from 17 residues. Germline loops: CDR1 SNHLY, CDR2 FYNNEI. Losses at the gene ends were 3 bases for V and 7 bases for J; bases not matched to a gene: 15. The CDR3 loop is CASSDTTGTRFRNTQYF. The CDR3 nucleotides are TGTGCCAGCAGTGATACAACGGGGACTAGGTTTCGAAATACGCAGTATTTT. Together with reference TRBV2 and TRBJ2-3, the CDR3 gives the full variable domain: EPEVTQTPSHQVTQMGQEVILRCVPISNHLYFYWYRQILGQKVEFLVSFYNNEISEKSEIFDDQFSVERPDGSNFTLKIRSTKLEDSAMYFCASSDTTGTRFRNTQYFGPGTRLTVL.

The chain combines TRBV5-4 with TRBJ2-5, with TRBD2 matching over 14 bases. V gave up 2 bases and J gave up 7 bases; unmatched junction bases: 4. This CDR3 is built from 15 residues. Germline V gene data show CDR1 as SGHNT and CDR2 as YYREEE (reference sequence). CDR3 sequence: CASSFGTSGSPTQYF. CDR3 DNA: TGTGCCAGCAGCTTCGGGACTAGCGGGAGTCCGACCCAGTACTTC.

The CDR3: CASSLGGAPTGELFF. The CDR3, as DNA: TGCGCCAGCAGCTTGGGGGGAGCGCCCACCGGGGAGCTGTTTTTT. The chain links TRBV5-1 to TRBJ2-2; TRBD2 might be the D (5 bases). CDR3 length: 15 residues. V lost 0 bases and J 4 bases, leaving 10 bases between the germline ends. Germline CDR1 is SGHRS and CDR2 is YFSETQ.

The genes are TRBV6-1 and TRBJ2-7; 7 bases are shared with TRBD1. This CDR3 is built from 13 residues. Germline assignment: CDR1 MNHNS and CDR2 SASEGT. J gave up 2 bases and V 7 bases, and 5 bases lay outside the gene matches. CDR3 DNA sequence: TGTGCCAGCAACAGGGGAGCCACCTACGAGCAGTACTTC. The encoded protein is CASNRGATYEQYF.

At least ten counts were recorded for this clone. The chain uses TRBV28 and TRBJ1-2; TRBD1 aligns across 7 bases. Trimming at V came to 6 bases and at J to 6 bases, leaving 7 bases not matched to a gene. Germline loops: CDR1 MDHEN, CDR2 SYDVKM. The CDR3 length is 13 residues. The CDR3 DNA is TGTGCCAGCAGGGGACAGACAGTTAATGGCTACACCTTC. Its protein is CASRGQTVNGYTF.

The gene calls are TRBV4-3 and TRBJ1-1, with 7 bases aligning to TRBD1. The CDR3 covers 16 residues. J lost 4 bases, V lost 1 base, and 9 bases had no gene match. From germline, CDR1 is LGHNA and CDR2 YSLEER. The CDR3 spells CASSQGQGLLGTEAFF. In nucleotides, the CDR3 is TGCGCCAGCAGCCAAGGACAGGGTCTTTTAGGCACTGAAGCTTTCTTT.

This clone came up a few times. The chain employs TRBV4-3 and TRBJ2-3, with D possibly TRBD2 on 5 matching bases. Germline V gene data show CDR1 as LGHNA and CDR2 as YSLEER. The CDR3 consists of 16 residues. V was cut by 0 bases and J by 6 bases, with 16 bases left in between. The CDR3 coding sequence is TGCGCCAGCAGCCAAGATCCCCTATCGACGGGGGATACGCAGTATTTT. As protein: CASSQDPLSTGDTQYF.

This rearrangement joins TRBV19 to TRBJ2-7; possibly TRBD2 for D (7 bases). The CDR3 sequence is 16 residues long. Trimming shortened V by 5 bases and J by 4 bases, and 21 bases separated the two germline ends. Germline V lookup: CDR1 LNHDA, CDR2 SQIVND (reference sequence). The CDR3 DNA reads as TGTGCCAGTAGTGGATCGGGGGGCAAAGGGTTTTACGAGCAGTACTTC. It is translated as CASSGSGGKGFYEQYF.

Worth noting for this clone: An end of the junction does not agree with germline; a read error may underlie this. The chain links TRBV2 to TRBJ1-5; possibly TRBD1 for D (5 bases). This CDR3 has 13 residues. Germline CDR1 reads SNHLY; CDR2 reads FYNNEI. This CDR3 reads CTSLSGPLKAQHF. The CDR3 bases are TGTACCAGCTTATCGGGACCTCTTAAGGCCCAGCATTTT.

This chain links TRBV5-8 with TRBJ2-2; TRBD1 might be the D (6 bases). The ends were cut back, 3 bases at V and 3 bases at J, with 15 bases in the middle. The CDR3 loop spans 16 amino acids. Germline CDR1 and CDR2: SGHTS and YDEGEE. The CDR3 loop is CASSWAWGQDTGELFF. The CDR3 DNA is TGTGCCAGCAGCTGGGCGTGGGGGCAGGACACCGGGGAGCTGTTTTTT.

This clone has only a few counts. The chain employs TRBV28 and TRBJ1-2; TRBD1 aligns across 10 bases. V lost 2 bases, J lost 14 bases, and 11 bases stayed unmatched. From germline, CDR1 is MDHEN and CDR2 SYDVKM. The CDR3 is 14 residues long. CDR3: CASSLGGGQGKETF. The CDR3, as DNA: TGTGCCAGCAGTTTAGGTGGGGGACAGGGGAAAGAGACCTTC.

This chain joins TRBV6-6 and TRBJ2-1; D gene uncertain. V lost 8 bases and J 3 bases, leaving 17 bases between the germline ends. This CDR3 is built from 15 residues. Germline V gene lookup returns CDR1 MNHNY and CDR2 SVGAGI (reference sequence). DNA of the CDR3: TGTGCCAGCTCCCCCAGATCCAAGCACTACAATGAGCAGTTCTTC. This encodes CASSPRSKHYNEQFF.

This clone occurred once. This chain uses TRBV7-2 with TRBJ1-1; no clear D gene. V was cut by 3 bases and J by 3 bases, with 17 bases left in between. Germline V gene data show CDR1 as SGHTA and CDR2 as FQGNSA. The CDR3 contains 16 residues. CDR3 residues: CASSFSDYRADTEAFF. CDR3 in DNA: TGTGCCAGCAGCTTTTCGGATTATAGGGCGGACACTGAAGCTTTCTTT.

In the case of this clone: A far larger clone is one nucleotide away, so this likely arose from a read error. The chain links TRBV5-4 to TRBJ1-1, with no clear D. The CDR3 has 13 amino acids. V lost 0 bases, J lost 1 base, and 4 bases lay in between. Germline loops: CDR1 SGHNT, CDR2 YYREEE (reference sequence). The DNA for the CDR3 is TGTGCCAGCAGCTTGGGGGGGAACACTGAAGCTTTCTTT. It translates to CASSLGGNTEAFF. Full variable domain (rest looked up from reference TRBV5-4 and TRBJ1-1): ETGVTQSPTHLIKTRGQQVTLRCSSQSGHNTVSWYQQALGQGPQFIFQYYREEENGRGNFPPRFSGLQFPNYSSELNVNALELDDSALYLCASSLGGNTEAFFGQGTRLTVV.

The rearrangement uses TRBV28 and TRBJ2-5; D may be TRBD1 (5 bases). Trimming shortened V by 2 bases and J by 4 bases, and 14 bases separated the two germline ends. The CDR3 is 15 residues long. Germline V CDR1 and CDR2: MDHEN, SYDVKM. The CDR3 nucleotides read TGTGCCAGCAGTTTAGGGCAGGGTTGGGGAGAGACCCAGTACTTC. Translated, it gives CASSLGQGWGETQYF.

This clone was observed many times. The rearrangement joins TRBV20-1 to TRBJ2-7; D gene ambiguous. From germline, CDR1 is DFQATT and CDR2 SNEGSKA (reference sequence). The CDR3 is made up of 11 amino acids. The V end lost 6 bases, the J end lost 3 bases, and 9 bases lay between the germline ends. The CDR3 spells CSASTDYEQYF. The CDR3 nucleotides are TGCAGTGCCAGCACTGACTACGAGCAGTACTTC.

This clone was counted between two and nine times. The chain joins TRBV7-7 to TRBJ2-5, with 8 bases aligning to TRBD1. Germline CDR1 and CDR2: SSHAT and FNYEAQ (reference sequence). V lost 5 bases, J lost 2 bases, and 4 bases stayed unmatched. The CDR3 covers 14 residues. The CDR3 bases are TGTGCCAGCAGCACCGACAGGGGACAAGAGACCCAGTACTTC. It specifies CASSTDRGQETQYF.

The chain uses TRBV11-2 and TRBJ1-4; D is unclear. CDR3 length: 15 residues. Trimming shortened V by 5 bases and J by 8 bases, and 18 bases separated the two germline ends. Per the germline V gene, CDR1 is SGHAT and CDR2 is FQNNGV. CDR3 protein: CASSPAPGIWEKLFF. CDR3 in DNA: TGTGCCAGCAGCCCAGCCCCGGGTATATGGGAAAAACTGTTTTTT.

The chain recombines TRBV10-3 with TRBJ1-5, with D possibly matching TRBD1 (5 bases). The CDR3 extends over 13 amino acids. Trimming shortened V by 6 bases and J by 5 bases, and 11 bases separated the two germline ends. Germline V gives CDR1 ENHRY, CDR2 SYGVKD. The CDR3 is CAISGTEDQPQHF. The DNA of the CDR3 is TGTGCCATCAGCGGGACGGAGGATCAGCCCCAGCATTTT.